Listed below are T cell receptor beta chains from one sample, sequenced in a study of T cells after posttransplantation cyclophosphamide. TCRdb keeps only in-frame clones here, not all; method: immunoSEQ multiplex PCR. The repertoire consists of under 45,000 clones, none detected only once. Sequenced: PBMCs. Receptor source: a woman aged 45-59 years in good health and a related stem cell transplant donor. CDR3s include the opening cysteine and the closing phenylalanine or tryptophan. A D gene is named only where the DNA matches it firmly. Some rows have no size entry. The others give once, few or many, or a class for an expanded clone.

abundance	v_gene	j_gene	d_gene	CDR3aa	CDR3nt
many	TRBV30	TRBJ1-6	-	CAWSSRTTRTNSPLHF	TGTGCCTGGAGTTCACGGACAACGCGAACAAATTCACCCCTCCACTTT
many	TRBV11-2	TRBJ2-7	-	CASSLAGGYLYEQYF	TGTGCCAGCAGCTTAGCCGGCGGCTACCTTTACGAGCAGTACTTC
many	TRBV15	TRBJ1-1	-	CATSRVFGGRTEAFF	TGTGCCACCAGCAGAGTTTTCGGAGGGAGGACTGAAGCTTTCTTT
many	TRBV6-5	TRBJ2-3	-	CASSYRPQTSTDTQYF	TGTGCCAGCAGTTACAGGCCGCAGACTAGCACAGATACGCAGTATTTT
many	TRBV5-6	TRBJ1-5	TRBD1	CASSLGDRGPQPQHF	TGTGCCAGCAGCTTGGGGGACAGGGGGCCACAGCCCCAGCATTTT
many	TRBV7-9	TRBJ2-5	TRBD2	CASSLDGGETQYF	TGTGCCAGCAGCTTAGACGGGGGGGAGACCCAGTACTTC
many	TRBV29-1	TRBJ2-1	TRBD1	CSVRPGQGYNEQFF	TGCAGCGTCCGCCCGGGACAGGGGTACAATGAGCAGTTCTTC
many	TRBV30	TRBJ2-7	-	CAWRDIEGSYEQYF	TGTGCCTGGAGAGACATCGAGGGCTCCTACGAGCAGTACTTC
many	TRBV5-1	TRBJ2-7	TRBD2	CASSPGTSGNEQYF	TGCGCCAGCAGCCCGGGGACTAGCGGAAATGAGCAGTACTTC
many	TRBV6-5	TRBJ1-4	-	CASSYRNTARGEKLFF	TGTGCCAGCAGTTACCGCAACACAGCCCGGGGGGAAAAACTGTTTTTT
many	TRBV4-1	TRBJ2-7	TRBD1	CASSQVFGQGAYEQYF	TGCGCCAGCAGCCAAGTCTTCGGACAGGGGGCCTACGAGCAGTACTTC
many	TRBV5-5	TRBJ2-6	TRBD2	CASTPRGSGANVLTF	TGTGCCAGCACCCCGCGGGGGTCCGGGGCCAACGTCCTGACTTTC
many	TRBV6-1	TRBJ1-2	TRBD1	CASSEATGSVYGYTF	TGTGCCAGCAGTGAAGCGACAGGGTCGGTCTATGGCTACACCTTC
many	TRBV27	TRBJ2-7	TRBD1	CASSSGQLLYEQYF	TGTGCCAGCAGTTCGGGACAGTTACTCTACGAGCAGTACTTC
many	TRBV4-3	TRBJ1-5	-	CASSQDRWENQPQHF	TGCGCCAGCAGCCAAGATCGGTGGGAGAATCAGCCCCAGCATTTT
many	TRBV6-4	TRBJ1-2	TRBD1	CASSDWRTGQGYTF	TGTGCCAGCAGTGACTGGAGGACAGGGCAAGGCTACACCTTC
many	TRBV28	TRBJ2-2	-	CASSLGGAGTGELFF	TGTGCCAGCAGTTTAGGGGGGGCAGGAACCGGGGAGCTGTTTTTT
many	TRBV14	TRBJ1-1	-	CASSQVLGGTEAFF	TGTGCCAGCAGCCAAGTTCTAGGGGGTACTGAAGCTTTCTTT
many	TRBV6-5	TRBJ1-2	-	CASSSPRDGYGYTF	TGTGCCAGCAGTTCCCCGCGCGATGGCTATGGCTACACCTTC
few	TRBV6-4	TRBJ2-3	TRBD2	CASSEGTSSDTQYF	TGTGCCAGCAGTGAGGGGACTAGCTCAGATACGCAGTATTTT
many	TRBV30	TRBJ1-5	TRBD1	CAWSITGDQPQHF	TGTGCCTGGAGTATTACAGGGGATCAGCCCCAGCATTTT
many	TRBV28	TRBJ1-2	TRBD1	CASRDTGTGNYGYTF	TGTGCCAGCAGGGATACCGGGACAGGGAACTATGGCTACACCTTC
many	TRBV10-3	TRBJ2-2	TRBD1	CAISASGTGSTGELFF	TGTGCCATCAGCGCGTCCGGGACAGGTTCCACCGGGGAGCTGTTTTTT
-	TRBV25-1	TRBJ2-3	-	CASSEWPDTTDTQYF	TGTGCCAGCAGTGAATGGCCTGACACCACAGATACGCAGTATTTT
many	TRBV5-1	TRBJ1-1	-	CASSPTVGNTEAFF	TGCGCCAGCAGCCCGACAGTGGGGAACACTGAAGCTTTCTTT
many	TRBV29-1	TRBJ2-2	-	CSVREAANTGELFF	TGCAGCGTCCGAGAGGCAGCGAACACCGGGGAGCTGTTTTTT
many	TRBV6-5	TRBJ1-2	TRBD1	CASSSGTGLGYGYTF	TGTGCCAGCAGTTCCGGGACAGGATTGGGCTATGGCTACACCTTC
-	TRBV6-5	TRBJ1-4	-	CASSAIREGGKLFF	TGTGCCAGCAGCGCAATCCGGGAGGGGGGAAAACTGTTTTTT
many	TRBV5-6	TRBJ2-7	-	CASSLLATYEQYF	TGTGCCAGCAGCTTGCTAGCCACCTACGAGCAGTACTTC
few	TRBV18	TRBJ1-1	TRBD1	CASSPQGQGPTEAFF	TGTGCCAGCTCACCACAGGGACAGGGGCCCACTGAAGCTTTCTTT
many	TRBV9	TRBJ1-3	-	CASSPQGSGNTIYF	TGTGCCAGCAGCCCTCAGGGGAGCGGAAACACCATATATTTT
many	TRBV9	TRBJ2-1	-	CASSLGIGGGLGMYNEQFF	TGTGCCAGCAGCCTCGGAATAGGGGGGGGTTTGGGTATGTACAATGAGCAGTTCTTC
-	TRBV6-1	TRBJ1-3	-	CASRGEGGGNTIYF	TGTGCCAGCAGAGGGGAGGGTGGAGGAAACACCATATATTTT
many	TRBV7-9	TRBJ2-2	TRBD1	CASSQTQGAGELFF	TGTGCCAGCAGCCAAACCCAGGGGGCCGGGGAGCTGTTTTTT
many	TRBV10-3	TRBJ1-1	-	CASRTDGNTEAFF	TGTGCCTCCCGGACAGACGGGAACACTGAAGCTTTCTTT
many	TRBV28	TRBJ1-4	-	CASSLTGLNEKLFF	TGTGCCAGCAGTCTCACAGGGCTGAATGAAAAACTGTTTTTT
many	TRBV29-1	TRBJ1-1	-	CSVDTQTNTEAFF	TGCAGCGTTGACACACAGACGAACACTGAAGCTTTCTTT
many	TRBV28	TRBJ1-1	-	CASSQNTEAFF	TGTGCCAGCAGCCAGAACACTGAAGCTTTCTTT
many	TRBV27	TRBJ2-3	TRBD1	CASSFRTGTTDTQYF	TGTGCCAGCAGTTTCCGGACAGGGACCACAGATACGCAGTATTTT
many	TRBV7-9	TRBJ1-2	TRBD1	CASSPGTGGRYGYTF	TGTGCCAGCAGCCCTGGGACAGGGGGCCGGTATGGCTACACCTTC